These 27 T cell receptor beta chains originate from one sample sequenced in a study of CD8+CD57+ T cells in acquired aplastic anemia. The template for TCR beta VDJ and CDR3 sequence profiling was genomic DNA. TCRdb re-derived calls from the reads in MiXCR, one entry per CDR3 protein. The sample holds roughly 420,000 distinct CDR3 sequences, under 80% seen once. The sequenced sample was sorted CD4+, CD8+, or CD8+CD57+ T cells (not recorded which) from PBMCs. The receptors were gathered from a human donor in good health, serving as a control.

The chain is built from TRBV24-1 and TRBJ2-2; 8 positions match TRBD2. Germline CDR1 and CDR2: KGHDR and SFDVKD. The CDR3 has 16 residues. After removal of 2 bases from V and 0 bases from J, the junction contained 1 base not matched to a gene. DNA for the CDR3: TGTGCCACCAGTGATTCGGGGGGGTCGAACACCGGGGAGCTGTTTTTT. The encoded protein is CATSDSGGSNTGELFF.

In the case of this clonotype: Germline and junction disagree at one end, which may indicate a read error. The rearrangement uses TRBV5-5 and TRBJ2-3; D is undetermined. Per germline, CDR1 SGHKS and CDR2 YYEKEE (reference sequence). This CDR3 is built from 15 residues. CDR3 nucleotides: TGCGCCAGCAGCTTACGCATCGGAAAAGGTGATACGCAGTATTTT. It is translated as CASSLRIGKGDTQYF.

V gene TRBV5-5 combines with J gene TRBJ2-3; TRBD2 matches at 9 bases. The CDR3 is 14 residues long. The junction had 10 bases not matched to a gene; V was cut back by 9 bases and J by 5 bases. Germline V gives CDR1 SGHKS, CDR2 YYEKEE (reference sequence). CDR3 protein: CAMSRGGAIDTQYF. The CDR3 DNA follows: TGTGCCATGTCACGCGGGGGGGCTATAGATACGCAGTATTTT.

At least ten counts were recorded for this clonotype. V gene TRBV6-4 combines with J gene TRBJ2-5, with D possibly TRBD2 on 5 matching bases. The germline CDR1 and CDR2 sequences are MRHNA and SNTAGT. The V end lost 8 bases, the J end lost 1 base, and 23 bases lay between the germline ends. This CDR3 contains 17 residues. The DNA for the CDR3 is TGTGCCAGCCACGTCCTCAGGTCTGGCAGCGGCCAAGAGACCCAGTACTTC. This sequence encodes CASHVLRSGSGQETQYF.

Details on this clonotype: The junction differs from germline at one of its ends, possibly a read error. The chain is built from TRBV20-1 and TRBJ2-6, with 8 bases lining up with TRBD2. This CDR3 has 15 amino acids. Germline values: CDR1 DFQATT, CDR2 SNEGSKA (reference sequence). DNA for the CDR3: TGCAGCGCTGGGCGGGGGGCCTCTGGAGCCAACGTCCTGACTTTC. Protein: CSAGRGASGANVLTF.

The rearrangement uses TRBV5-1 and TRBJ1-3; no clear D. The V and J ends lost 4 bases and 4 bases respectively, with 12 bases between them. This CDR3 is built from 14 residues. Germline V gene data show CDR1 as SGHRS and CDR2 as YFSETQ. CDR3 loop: CASSPDDIGNTIYF. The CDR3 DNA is TGCGCCAGCAGCCCAGATGATATAGGAAACACCATATATTTT.

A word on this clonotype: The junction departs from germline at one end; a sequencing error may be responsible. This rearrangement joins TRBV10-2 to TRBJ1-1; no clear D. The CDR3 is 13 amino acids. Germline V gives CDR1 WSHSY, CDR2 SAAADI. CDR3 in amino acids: CARSELRNTEAFF. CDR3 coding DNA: TGTGCCAGAAGCGAATTACGGAACACTGAAGCTTTCTTT.

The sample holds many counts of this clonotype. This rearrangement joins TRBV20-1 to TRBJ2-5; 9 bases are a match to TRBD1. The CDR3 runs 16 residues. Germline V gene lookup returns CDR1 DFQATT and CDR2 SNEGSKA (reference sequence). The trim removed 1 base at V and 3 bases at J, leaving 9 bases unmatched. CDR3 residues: CSARVATGGEEETQYF. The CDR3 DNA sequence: TGCAGTGCTAGAGTCGCGACAGGGGGAGAAGAAGAGACCCAGTACTTC.

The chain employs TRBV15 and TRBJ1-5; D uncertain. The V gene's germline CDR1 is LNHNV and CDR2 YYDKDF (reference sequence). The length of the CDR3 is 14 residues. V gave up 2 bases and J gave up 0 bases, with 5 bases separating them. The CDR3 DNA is TGTGCCACCAGCAGACAGGTTAGCAATCAGCCCCAGCATTTT. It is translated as CATSRQVSNQPQHF. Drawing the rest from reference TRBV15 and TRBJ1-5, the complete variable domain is DAMVIQNPRYQVTQFGKPVTLSCSQTLNHNVMYWYQQKSSQAPKLLFHYYDKDFNNEADTPDNFQSRRPNTSFCFLDIRSPGLGDTAMYLCATSRQVSNQPQHFGDGTRLSIL.

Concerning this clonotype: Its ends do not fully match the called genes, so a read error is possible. The chain's CDR3 is CASSRDRGGRTPHF. In DNA form, the CDR3 reads TGTGCCAGCAGCCGAGACAGGGGTGGAAGAACACCCCACTTT. The chain joins TRBV7-2 to TRBJ1-3, with 8 positions matching TRBD1. Germline V CDR1 and CDR2: SGHTA, FQGNSA. This CDR3 has 14 residues. Drawing the rest from reference TRBV7-2 and TRBJ1-3, the complete variable domain is GAGVSQSPSNKVTEKGKDVELRCDPISGHTALYWYRQSLGQGLEFLIYFQGNSAPDKSGLPSDRFSAERTGGSVSTLTIQRTQQEDSAVYLCASSRDRGGRTPHFGEGSWLTVV.

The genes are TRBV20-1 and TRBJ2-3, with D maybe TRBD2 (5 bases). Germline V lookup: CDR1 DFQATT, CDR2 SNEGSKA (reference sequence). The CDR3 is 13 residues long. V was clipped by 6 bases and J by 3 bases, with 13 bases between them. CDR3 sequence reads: CSAGLGGTDTQYF. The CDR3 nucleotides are TGCAGTGCAGGATTAGGAGGTACAGATACGCAGTATTTT.

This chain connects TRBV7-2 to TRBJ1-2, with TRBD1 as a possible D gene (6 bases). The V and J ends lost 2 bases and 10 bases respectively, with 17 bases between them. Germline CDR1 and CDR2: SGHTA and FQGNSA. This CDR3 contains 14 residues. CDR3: CASSLPQRGLDYTF. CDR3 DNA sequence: TGTGCCAGCAGCTTACCCCAACGGGGGCTCGACTACACCTTC.

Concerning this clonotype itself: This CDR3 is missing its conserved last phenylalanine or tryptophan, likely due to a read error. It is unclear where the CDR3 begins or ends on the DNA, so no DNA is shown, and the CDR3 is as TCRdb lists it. The CDR3 region is CSARVAGTNT. The V gene is TRBV20-1, the J gene TRBJ2-7; whether TRBD1, the table's D call, matches the DNA was not checked. From its first to its last residue, the CDR3 has 10 amino acids. Germline lookup yields CDR1 DFQATT and CDR2 SNEGSKA (reference sequence).

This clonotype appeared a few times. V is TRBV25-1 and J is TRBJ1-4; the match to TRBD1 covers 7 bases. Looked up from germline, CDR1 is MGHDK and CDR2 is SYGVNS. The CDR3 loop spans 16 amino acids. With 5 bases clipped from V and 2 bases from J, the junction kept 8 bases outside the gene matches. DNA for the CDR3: TGTGCCAGCAGTAAGGGGGCGGGGCATACTAATGAAAAACTGTTTTTT. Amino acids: CASSKGAGHTNEKLFF.

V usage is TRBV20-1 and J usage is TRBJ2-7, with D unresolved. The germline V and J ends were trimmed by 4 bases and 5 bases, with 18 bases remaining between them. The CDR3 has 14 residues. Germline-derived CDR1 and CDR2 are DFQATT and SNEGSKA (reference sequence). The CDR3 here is CSAKRNIRNDEQYF. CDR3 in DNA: TGCAGTGCTAAAAGGAACATACGAAACGACGAGCAGTACTTC.

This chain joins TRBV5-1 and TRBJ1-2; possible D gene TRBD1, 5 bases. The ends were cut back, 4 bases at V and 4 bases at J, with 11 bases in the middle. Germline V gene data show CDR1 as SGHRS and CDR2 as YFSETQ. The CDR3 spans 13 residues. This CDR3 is CASSARQIYGYTF. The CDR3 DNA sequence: TGCGCCAGCAGCGCTAGACAGATCTATGGCTACACCTTC. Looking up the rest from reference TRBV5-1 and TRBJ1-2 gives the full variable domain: KAGVTQTPRYLIKTRGQQVTLSCSPISGHRSVSWYQQTPGQGLQFLFEYFSETQRNKGNFPGRFSGRQFSNSRSEMNVSTLELGDSALYLCASSARQIYGYTFGSGTRLTVV.

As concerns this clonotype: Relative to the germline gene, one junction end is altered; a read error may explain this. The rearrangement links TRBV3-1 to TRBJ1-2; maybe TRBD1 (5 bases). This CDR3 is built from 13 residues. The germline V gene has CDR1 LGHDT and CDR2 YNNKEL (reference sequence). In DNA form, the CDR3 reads TGCGACAGCAGCCAAGTACGGTACTATGGCTACACCTTC. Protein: CDSSQVRYYGYTF. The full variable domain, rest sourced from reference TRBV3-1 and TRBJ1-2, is DTAVSQTPKYLVTQMGNDKSIKCEQNLGHDTMYWYKQDSKKFLKIMFSYNNKELIINETVPNRFSPKSPDKAHLNLHINSLELGDSAVYFCDSSQVRYYGYTFGSGTRLTVV.

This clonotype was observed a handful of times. CDR3 coding DNA: TGCGCCAGCAGCTTGGAGGGACCCTCTAATTCCGAGCAGTACTTC. Translation gives CASSLEGPSNSEQYF. The chain couples TRBV5-1 to TRBJ2-7, with D perhaps being TRBD1 or TRBD2 (5 bases each). Germline-derived CDR1 and CDR2 are SGHRS and YFSETQ. The CDR3 totals 15 residues. The V end was cut by 0 bases, the J end by 6 bases, with 16 bases between.

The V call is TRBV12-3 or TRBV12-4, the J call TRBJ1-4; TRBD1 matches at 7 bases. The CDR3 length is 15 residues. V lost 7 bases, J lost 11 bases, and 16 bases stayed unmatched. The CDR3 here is CASTTMRDSGEKLFF. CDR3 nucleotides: TGTGCCAGCACCACAATGCGGGACAGCGGCGAGAAACTGTTTTTT.

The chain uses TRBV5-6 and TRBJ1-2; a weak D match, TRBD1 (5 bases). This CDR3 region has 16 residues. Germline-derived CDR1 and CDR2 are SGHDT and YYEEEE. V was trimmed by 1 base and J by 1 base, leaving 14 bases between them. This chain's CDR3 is CASSLKGGARNYGYTF. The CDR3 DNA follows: TGTGCCAGCAGCTTGAAGGGCGGGGCCCGTAACTATGGCTACACCTTC.

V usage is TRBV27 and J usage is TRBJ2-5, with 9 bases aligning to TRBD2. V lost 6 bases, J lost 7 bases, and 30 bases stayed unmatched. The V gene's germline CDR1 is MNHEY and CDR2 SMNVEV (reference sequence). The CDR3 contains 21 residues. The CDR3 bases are TGTGCCAGCAGCCAAGATAGAGGTCTAGCGGGACCGGGGGGCCACCGGGGGACCCAGTACTTC. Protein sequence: CASSQDRGLAGPGGHRGTQYF.

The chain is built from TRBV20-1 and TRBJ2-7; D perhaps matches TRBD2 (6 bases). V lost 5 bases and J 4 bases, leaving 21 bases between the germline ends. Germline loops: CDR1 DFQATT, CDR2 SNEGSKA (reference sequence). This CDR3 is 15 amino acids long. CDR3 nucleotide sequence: TGCAGTGCTCAGAGGGCGGGGCTTAGATGTTACGAGCAGTACTTC. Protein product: CSAQRAGLRCYEQYF.

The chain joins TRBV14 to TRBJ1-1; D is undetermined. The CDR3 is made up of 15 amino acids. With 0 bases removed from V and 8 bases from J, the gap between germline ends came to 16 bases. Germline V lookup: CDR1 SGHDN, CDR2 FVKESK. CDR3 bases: TGTGCCAGCAGCCAAGATTATACAGAGCAAACAGAAGCTTTCTTT. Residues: CASSQDYTEQTEAFF.

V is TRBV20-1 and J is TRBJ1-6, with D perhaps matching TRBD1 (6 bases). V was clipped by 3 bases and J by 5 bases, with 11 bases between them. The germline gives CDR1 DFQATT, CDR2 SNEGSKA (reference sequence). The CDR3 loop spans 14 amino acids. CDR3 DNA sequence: TGCAGTGCTAGGGGGACAAACGATAATTCACCCCTCCACTTT. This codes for CSARGTNDNSPLHF.

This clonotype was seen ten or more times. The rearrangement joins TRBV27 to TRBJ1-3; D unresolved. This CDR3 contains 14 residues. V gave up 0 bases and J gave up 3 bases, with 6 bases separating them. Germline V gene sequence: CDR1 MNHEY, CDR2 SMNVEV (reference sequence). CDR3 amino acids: CASSLSRRGNTIYF. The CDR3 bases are TGTGCCAGCAGTTTATCGCGGCGTGGAAACACCATATATTTT.

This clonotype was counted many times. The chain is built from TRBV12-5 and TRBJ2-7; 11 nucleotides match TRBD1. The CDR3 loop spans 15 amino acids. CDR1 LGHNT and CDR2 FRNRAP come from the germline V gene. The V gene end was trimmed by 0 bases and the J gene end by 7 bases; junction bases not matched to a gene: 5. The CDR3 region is CASGLVRTGGSEQYF. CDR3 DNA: TGTGCTAGTGGTTTGGTAAGGACAGGGGGCTCGGAGCAGTACTTC.

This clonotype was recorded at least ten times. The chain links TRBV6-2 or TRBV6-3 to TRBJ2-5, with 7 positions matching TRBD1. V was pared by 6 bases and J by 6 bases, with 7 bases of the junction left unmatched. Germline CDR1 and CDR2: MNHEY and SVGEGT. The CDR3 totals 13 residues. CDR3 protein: CASRNLQGQTQYF. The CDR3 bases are TGTGCCAGCAGGAATCTACAGGGGCAGACCCAGTACTTC.